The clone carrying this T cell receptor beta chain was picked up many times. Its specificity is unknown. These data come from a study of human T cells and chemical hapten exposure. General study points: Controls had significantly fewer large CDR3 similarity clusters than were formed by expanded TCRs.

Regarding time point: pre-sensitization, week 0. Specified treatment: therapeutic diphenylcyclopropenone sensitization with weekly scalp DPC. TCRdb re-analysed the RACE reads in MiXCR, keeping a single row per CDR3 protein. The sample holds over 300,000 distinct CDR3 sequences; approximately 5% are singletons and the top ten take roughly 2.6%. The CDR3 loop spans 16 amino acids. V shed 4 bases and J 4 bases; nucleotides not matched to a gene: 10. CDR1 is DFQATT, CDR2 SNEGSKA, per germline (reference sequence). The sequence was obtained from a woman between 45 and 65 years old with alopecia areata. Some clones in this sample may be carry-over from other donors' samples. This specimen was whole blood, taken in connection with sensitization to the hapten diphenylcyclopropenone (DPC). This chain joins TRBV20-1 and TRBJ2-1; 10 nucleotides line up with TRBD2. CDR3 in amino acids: CSANPPSGREYNEQFF. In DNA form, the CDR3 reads TGCAGTGCTAACCCCCCTAGCGGGAGAGAGTACAATGAGCAGTTCTTC.